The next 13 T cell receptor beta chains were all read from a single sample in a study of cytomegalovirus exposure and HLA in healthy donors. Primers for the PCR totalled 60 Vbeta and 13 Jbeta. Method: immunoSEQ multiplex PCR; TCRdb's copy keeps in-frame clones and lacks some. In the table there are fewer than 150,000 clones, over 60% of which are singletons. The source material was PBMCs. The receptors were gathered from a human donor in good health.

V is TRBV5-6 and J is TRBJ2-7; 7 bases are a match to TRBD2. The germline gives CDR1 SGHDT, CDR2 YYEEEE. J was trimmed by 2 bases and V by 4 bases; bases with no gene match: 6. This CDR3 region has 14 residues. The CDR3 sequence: CASSPGTTTYEQYF. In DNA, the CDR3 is TGTGCCAGCAGCCCCGGGACTACTACCTACGAGCAGTACTTC. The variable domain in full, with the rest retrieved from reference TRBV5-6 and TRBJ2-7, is DAGVTQSPTHLIKTRGQQVTLRCSPKSGHDTVSWYQQALGQGPQFIFQYYEEEERQRGNFPDRFSGHQFPNYSSELNVNALLLGDSALYLCASSPGTTTYEQYFGPGTRLTVT.

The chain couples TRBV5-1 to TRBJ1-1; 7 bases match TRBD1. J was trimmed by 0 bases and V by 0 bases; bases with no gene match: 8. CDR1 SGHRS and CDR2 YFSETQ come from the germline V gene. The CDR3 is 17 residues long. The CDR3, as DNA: TGCGCCAGCAGCTTGGCCCGGGACAGCTTCATGAACACTGAAGCTTTCTTT. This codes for CASSLARDSFMNTEAFF. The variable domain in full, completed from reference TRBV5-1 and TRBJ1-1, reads KAGVTQTPRYLIKTRGQQVTLSCSPISGHRSVSWYQQTPGQGLQFLFEYFSETQRNKGNFPGRFSGRQFSNSRSEMNVSTLELGDSALYLCASSLARDSFMNTEAFFGQGTRLTVV.

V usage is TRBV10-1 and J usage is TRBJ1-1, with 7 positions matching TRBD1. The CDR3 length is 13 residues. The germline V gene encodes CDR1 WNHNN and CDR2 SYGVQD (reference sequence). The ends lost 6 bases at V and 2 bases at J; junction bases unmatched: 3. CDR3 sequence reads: CASRTGPNTEAFF. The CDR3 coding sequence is TGCGCCAGCAGGACAGGGCCAAACACTGAAGCTTTCTTT.

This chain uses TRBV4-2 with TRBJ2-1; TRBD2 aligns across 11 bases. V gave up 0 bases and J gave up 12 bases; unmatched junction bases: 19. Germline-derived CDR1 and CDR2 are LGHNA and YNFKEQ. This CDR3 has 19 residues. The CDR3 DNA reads TGTGCCAGCAGCCAAGAGGTTCGATGGGGGACTAGCGGTACAATGAGGCAGTTCTTC. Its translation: CASSQEVRWGTSGTMRQFF.

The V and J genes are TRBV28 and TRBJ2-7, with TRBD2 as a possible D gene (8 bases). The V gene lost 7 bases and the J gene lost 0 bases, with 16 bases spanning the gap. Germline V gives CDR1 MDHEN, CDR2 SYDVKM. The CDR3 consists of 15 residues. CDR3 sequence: CASNRGGRSSYEQYF. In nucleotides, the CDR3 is TGTGCCAGCAACAGGGGCGGGAGGAGCTCCTACGAGCAGTACTTC. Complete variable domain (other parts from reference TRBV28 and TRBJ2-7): DVKVTQSSRYLVKRTGEKVFLECVQDMDHENMFWYRQDPGLGLRLIYFSYDVKMKEKGDIPEGYSVSREKKERFSLILESASTNQTSMYLCASNRGGRSSYEQYFGPGTRLTVT.

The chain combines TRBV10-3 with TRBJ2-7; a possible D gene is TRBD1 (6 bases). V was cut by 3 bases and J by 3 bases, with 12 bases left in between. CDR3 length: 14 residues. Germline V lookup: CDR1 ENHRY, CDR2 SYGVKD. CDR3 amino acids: CAISDPGHNYEQYF. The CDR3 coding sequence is TGTGCCATCAGTGATCCGGGACACAACTACGAGCAGTACTTC.

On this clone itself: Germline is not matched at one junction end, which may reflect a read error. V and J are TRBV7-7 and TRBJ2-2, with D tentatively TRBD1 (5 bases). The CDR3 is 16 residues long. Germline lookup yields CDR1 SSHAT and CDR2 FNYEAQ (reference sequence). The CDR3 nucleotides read TGTGCTAGCAGCTTACCCAGGGCTCGTAACACCGGGGAGCTGTTTTTT. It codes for CASSLPRARNTGELFF. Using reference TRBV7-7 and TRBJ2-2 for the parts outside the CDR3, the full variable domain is GAGVSQSPRYKVTKRGQDVTLRCDPISSHATLYWYQQALGQGPEFLTYFNYEAQPDKSGLPSDRFSAERPEGSISTLTIQRTEQRDSAMYRCASSLPRARNTGELFFGEGSRLTVL.

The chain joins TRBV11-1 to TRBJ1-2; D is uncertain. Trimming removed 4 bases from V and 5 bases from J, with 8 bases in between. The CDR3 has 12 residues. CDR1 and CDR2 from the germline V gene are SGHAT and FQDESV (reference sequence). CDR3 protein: CASSSDSYGYTF. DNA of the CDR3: TGTGCCAGCAGCTCCGACTCGTATGGCTACACCTTC.

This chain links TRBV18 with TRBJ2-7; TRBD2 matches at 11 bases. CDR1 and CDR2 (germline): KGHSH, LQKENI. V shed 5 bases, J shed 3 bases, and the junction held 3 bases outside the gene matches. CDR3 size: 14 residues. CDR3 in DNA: TGTGCCAGCTCAGGGACTAGCGGCCTCTACGAGCAGTACTTC. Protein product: CASSGTSGLYEQYF.

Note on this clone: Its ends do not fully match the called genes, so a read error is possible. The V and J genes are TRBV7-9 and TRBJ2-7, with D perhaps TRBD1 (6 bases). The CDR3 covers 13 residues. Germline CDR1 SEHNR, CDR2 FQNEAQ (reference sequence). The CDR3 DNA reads TGTGCCAACAGCCAAGCCGGGACAAGAGAGCAGTACTTC. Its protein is CANSQAGTREQYF.

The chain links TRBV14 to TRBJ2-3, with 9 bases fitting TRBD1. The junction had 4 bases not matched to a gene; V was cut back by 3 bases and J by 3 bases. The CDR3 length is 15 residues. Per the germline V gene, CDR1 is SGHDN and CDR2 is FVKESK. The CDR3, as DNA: TGTGCCAGCAGCCAGAAACAGGGGGCTACAGATACGCAGTATTTT. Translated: CASSQKQGATDTQYF.

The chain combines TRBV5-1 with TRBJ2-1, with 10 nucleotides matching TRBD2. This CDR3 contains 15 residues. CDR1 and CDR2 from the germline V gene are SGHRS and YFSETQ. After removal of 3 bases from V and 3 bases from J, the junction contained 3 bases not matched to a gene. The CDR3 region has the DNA TGCGCCAGCAGCTCTAGCGGGAGTTACTACAATGAGCAGTTCTTC. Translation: CASSSSGSYYNEQFF.

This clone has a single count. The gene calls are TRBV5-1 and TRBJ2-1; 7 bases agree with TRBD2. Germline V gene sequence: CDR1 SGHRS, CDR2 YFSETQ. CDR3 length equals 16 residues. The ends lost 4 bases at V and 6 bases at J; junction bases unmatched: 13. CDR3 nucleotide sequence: TGCGCCAGCAGCGCTAGCGGTACTGCCACCTCCAATGAGCAGTTCTTC. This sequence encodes CASSASGTATSNEQFF.